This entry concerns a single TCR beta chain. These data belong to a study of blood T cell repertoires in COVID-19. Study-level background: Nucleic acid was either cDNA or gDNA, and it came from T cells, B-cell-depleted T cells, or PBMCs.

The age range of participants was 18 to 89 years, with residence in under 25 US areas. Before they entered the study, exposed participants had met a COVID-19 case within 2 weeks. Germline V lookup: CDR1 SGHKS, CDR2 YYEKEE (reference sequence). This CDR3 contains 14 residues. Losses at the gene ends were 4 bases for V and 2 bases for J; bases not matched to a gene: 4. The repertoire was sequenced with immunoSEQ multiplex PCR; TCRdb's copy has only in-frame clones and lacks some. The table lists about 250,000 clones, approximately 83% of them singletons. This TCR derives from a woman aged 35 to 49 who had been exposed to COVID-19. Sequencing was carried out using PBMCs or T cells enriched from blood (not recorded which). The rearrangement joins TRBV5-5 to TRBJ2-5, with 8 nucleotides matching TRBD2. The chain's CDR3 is CASSPTSGQETQYF. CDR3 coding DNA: TGTGCCAGCAGCCCCACTAGCGGACAAGAGACCCAGTACTTC.